The 18 T cell receptor beta chains below were found in one sample sequenced in a study of beta chain features in type 1 diabetes. Study-wide points: All four CD4+ subsets from Type 1 diabetes patients carried moderately but significantly shorter TCRB CDR3s.

No cognate antigen is known for these TCRs. Since all of the isolated RNA was reverse transcribed, expressed TCRB transcripts were what got sequenced. Here immunoSEQ multiplex PCR was the method, and the copy in TCRdb shows in-frame clones only, minus some. The table lists under 50,000 clones, roughly 70% of them singletons. The sequencing input was Tregs from blood. The receptors here all came from a woman between 18 and 30 years old with type 1 diabetes.

This clone was recorded a few times. The chain joins TRBV4-3 to TRBJ2-7; TRBD1 matches at 7 bases. Trimming at V came to 1 base and at J to 0 bases, leaving 3 bases not matched to a gene. The CDR3 consists of 15 residues. Germline V gene lookup returns CDR1 LGHNA and CDR2 YSLEER. The chain's CDR3 is CASSQVRDSSYEQYF. In DNA, the CDR3 is TGCGCCAGCAGCCAAGTCCGGGACAGCTCCTACGAGCAGTACTTC.

The DNA of the CDR3 is TGTGCCAGCAGCCTCTTTGGGACAGCTAATGAAAAACTGTTTTTT. It yields the protein CASSLFGTANEKLFF. The V gene is TRBV7-2, the J gene TRBJ1-4; 7 positions agree with TRBD1. J lost 3 bases, V lost 5 bases, and 6 bases had no gene match. The CDR3 runs 15 residues. Germline values: CDR1 SGHTA, CDR2 FQGNSA.

The chain couples TRBV5-1 to TRBJ1-1; D perhaps matches TRBD1 (6 bases). The V and J ends lost 4 bases and 1 base respectively, with 8 bases between them. CDR3 length: 13 amino acids. The germline gives CDR1 SGHRS, CDR2 YFSETQ. CDR3 in amino acids: CASSQGQNTEAFF. CDR3 in DNA: TGCGCCAGCAGCCAGGGACAGAACACTGAAGCTTTCTTT.

This clone has more than one count but fewer than ten. The chain combines TRBV5-1 with TRBJ2-2; 8 bases map to TRBD2. Trimming at V came to 2 bases and at J to 3 bases, leaving 3 bases not matched to a gene. This CDR3 has 15 residues. CDR1 and CDR2 from the germline V gene are SGHRS and YFSETQ. CDR3 DNA sequence: TGCGCCAGCAGCTTTTCTAGCGGGTACACCGGGGAGCTGTTTTTT. This codes for CASSFSSGYTGELFF.

The chain links TRBV28 to TRBJ1-1, with a tentative D call TRBD1 (6 bases). V shed 2 bases and J shed 0 bases, with 16 bases lying between them. CDR3 length: 17 residues. CDR1 and CDR2 (germline): MDHEN, SYDVKM. The CDR3 spells CASSLGGYGNLNTEAFF. The DNA for the CDR3 is TGTGCCAGCAGTTTAGGGGGCTATGGAAACTTGAACACTGAAGCTTTCTTT.

The chain recombines TRBV19 with TRBJ1-1; the D gene is possibly TRBD1 (5 bases). The CDR3 totals 14 residues. V lost 2 bases and J lost 2, with 9 bases in between. Germline lookup yields CDR1 LNHDA and CDR2 SQIVND (reference sequence). This CDR3 is CASSIWQGNTEAFF. The CDR3 DNA sequence: TGTGCCAGTAGTATATGGCAGGGAAACACTGAAGCTTTCTTT.

This clone was observed a single time. The V and J genes are TRBV29-1 and TRBJ1-2; D is undetermined. CDR1 is SQVTM, CDR2 ANQGSEA, per germline. This CDR3 has 12 amino acids. The V end lost 2 bases, the J end lost 3 bases, and 7 bases lay between the germline ends. CDR3 sequence: CSVERVDYGYTF. The CDR3 DNA sequence: TGCAGCGTTGAACGGGTTGACTATGGCTACACCTTC.

The rearrangement uses TRBV5-1 and TRBJ2-1, with 8 bases aligning to TRBD1. The germline gives CDR1 SGHRS, CDR2 YFSETQ. The CDR3 extends over 13 amino acids. The V gene end was trimmed by 3 bases and the J gene end by 8 bases; junction bases not matched to a gene: 4. The CDR3 here is CASSSTGGHEQFF. In DNA form, the CDR3 reads TGCGCCAGCAGCTCTACAGGGGGTCATGAGCAGTTCTTC.

The chain uses TRBV5-1 and TRBJ1-1; D gene uncertain. The ends were cut back, 0 bases at V and 0 bases at J, with 9 bases in the middle. The V gene's germline CDR1 is SGHRS and CDR2 YFSETQ. The length of the CDR3 is 15 residues. The CDR3 loop is CASSLGAPMNTEAFF. The CDR3 DNA reads TGCGCCAGCAGCTTGGGGGCACCTATGAACACTGAAGCTTTCTTT.

This clone was observed a few times. This chain links TRBV2 with TRBJ2-5; D is possibly TRBD2 (6 bases). Per germline, CDR1 SNHLY and CDR2 FYNNEI. The CDR3 runs to 14 residues. V was trimmed by 6 bases and J by 4 bases, leaving 15 bases between them. The CDR3 here is CASRRGEVGETQYF. The CDR3 region has the DNA TGTGCCAGCAGGCGGGGAGAGGTTGGAGAGACCCAGTACTTC.

The V gene is TRBV5-1, the J gene TRBJ2-7; TRBD2 aligns across 7 bases. V lost 4 bases to trimming and J lost 3 bases; unmatched junction nucleotides: 7. The CDR3 is 14 amino acids. Germline loops: CDR1 SGHRS, CDR2 YFSETQ. CDR3: CASSRGGSLYEQYF. The CDR3 coding sequence is TGCGCCAGCAGCCGGGGAGGGAGTCTCTACGAGCAGTACTTC.

This chain joins TRBV7-2 and TRBJ2-7; 12 nucleotides line up with TRBD1. Germline loops: CDR1 SGHTA, CDR2 FQGNSA. J was trimmed by 4 bases and V by 1 base; bases with no gene match: 5. There are 16 residues in the CDR3. CDR3 sequence: CASSLVPGQGAYEQYF. The DNA of the CDR3 is TGTGCCAGCAGCTTAGTCCCGGGACAGGGGGCATACGAGCAGTACTTC. Supplemented by reference TRBV7-2 and TRBJ2-7, the full variable domain reads GAGVSQSPSNKVTEKGKDVELRCDPISGHTALYWYRQSLGQGLEFLIYFQGNSAPDKSGLPSDRFSAERTGGSVSTLTIQRTQQEDSAVYLCASSLVPGQGAYEQYFGPGTRLTVT.

The rearrangement uses TRBV18 and TRBJ2-7; D unresolved. This CDR3 comprises 13 residues. Trimming removed 6 bases at V and 3 bases at J, with 12 bases between. Germline CDR1 reads KGHSH; CDR2 reads LQKENI. CDR3 sequence (DNA): TGTGCCAGCTCCCTCAACGGTATCTACGAGCAGTACTTC. The encoded protein is CASSLNGIYEQYF. The whole variable domain, remainder taken from reference TRBV18 and TRBJ2-7, is NAGVMQNPRHLVRRRGQEARLRCSPMKGHSHVYWYRQLPEEGLKFMVYLQKENIIDESGMPKERFSAEFPKEGPSILRIQQVVRGDSAAYFCASSLNGIYEQYFGPGTRLTVT.

This clone was picked up a small number of times. The chain has TRBV18 and TRBJ2-2; D remains unclear. The CDR3 is 15 residues long. V gave up 3 bases and J gave up 4 bases, with 12 bases separating them. The germline gives CDR1 KGHSH, CDR2 LQKENI. The CDR3 DNA sequence: TGTGCCAGCTCACCCACCCTCCCGGGCACCGGGGAGCTGTTTTTT. Translated: CASSPTLPGTGELFF. Supplemented by reference TRBV18 and TRBJ2-2, the full variable domain reads NAGVMQNPRHLVRRRGQEARLRCSPMKGHSHVYWYRQLPEEGLKFMVYLQKENIIDESGMPKERFSAEFPKEGPSILRIQQVVRGDSAAYFCASSPTLPGTGELFFGEGSRLTVL.

This rearrangement joins TRBV7-2 to TRBJ1-1; D ambiguous. Trimming left V 3 bases short and J 1 base short, with 6 bases between. The CDR3 runs 13 residues. Germline lookup yields CDR1 SGHTA and CDR2 FQGNSA. CDR3 DNA sequence: TGTGCCAGCAGCTTTGAGCGGAACACTGAAGCTTTCTTT. Protein sequence: CASSFERNTEAFF.

The rearrangement joins TRBV18 to TRBJ1-5; 10 bases map to TRBD1. The germline V gene has CDR1 KGHSH and CDR2 LQKENI. This CDR3 has 14 amino acids. The junction had 3 bases not matched to a gene; V was cut back by 3 bases and J by 7 bases. Here the CDR3 reads CASSPGQGSQPQHF. The CDR3 DNA reads as TGTGCCAGCTCACCGGGACAGGGGAGCCAGCCCCAGCATTTT.

The rearrangement joins TRBV7-9 to TRBJ2-7; D remains ambiguous. Trimming stripped 8 bases from V and 0 bases from J, with 11 bases between. The CDR3 contains 13 residues. CDR1 is SEHNR, CDR2 FQNEAQ, per germline (reference sequence). CDR3 region: CASGFGASYEQYF. The CDR3 nucleotides read TGTGCCAGCGGATTTGGAGCCTCCTACGAGCAGTACTTC.

The rearrangement uses TRBV5-1 and TRBJ1-2, with D unclear. The CDR3 covers 12 residues. CDR1 SGHRS and CDR2 YFSETQ come from the germline V gene. V was pared by 0 bases and J by 6 bases, with 6 bases between. The CDR3 loop is CASSLGTDGYTF. CDR3 DNA sequence: TGCGCCAGCAGCTTGGGCACGGATGGCTACACCTTC.